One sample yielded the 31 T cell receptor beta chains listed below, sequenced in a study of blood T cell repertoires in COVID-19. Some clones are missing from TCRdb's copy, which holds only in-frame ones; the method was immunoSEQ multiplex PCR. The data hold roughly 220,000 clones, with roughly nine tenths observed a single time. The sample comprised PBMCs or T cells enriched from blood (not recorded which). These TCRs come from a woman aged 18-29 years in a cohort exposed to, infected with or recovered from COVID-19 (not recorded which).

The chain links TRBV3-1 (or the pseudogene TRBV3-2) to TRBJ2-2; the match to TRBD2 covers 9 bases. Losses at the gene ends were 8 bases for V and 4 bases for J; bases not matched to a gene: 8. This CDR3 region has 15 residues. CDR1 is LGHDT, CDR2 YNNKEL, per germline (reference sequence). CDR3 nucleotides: TGTGCCAGCTCCCGAAGAGCGGGGGGCACCGGGGAGCTGTTTTTT. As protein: CASSRRAGGTGELFF.

The CDR3 loop reads CASSLSGQNTEAFF. The CDR3 DNA is TGCGCCAGCAGCTTATCCGGACAGAACACTGAAGCTTTCTTT. V usage is TRBV5-1 and J usage is TRBJ1-1, with a tentative D call TRBD1 (5 bases). The CDR3 consists of 14 residues. Looked up from germline, CDR1 is SGHRS and CDR2 is YFSETQ. The V end was cut by 2 bases, the J end by 1 base, with 9 bases between.

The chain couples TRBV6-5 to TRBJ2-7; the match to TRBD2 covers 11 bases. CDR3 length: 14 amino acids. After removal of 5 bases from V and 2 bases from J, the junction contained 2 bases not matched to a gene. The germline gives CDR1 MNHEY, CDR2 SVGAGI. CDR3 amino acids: CASSISGRAYEQYF. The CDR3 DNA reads TGTGCCAGCAGTATTAGCGGGAGGGCCTACGAGCAGTACTTC.

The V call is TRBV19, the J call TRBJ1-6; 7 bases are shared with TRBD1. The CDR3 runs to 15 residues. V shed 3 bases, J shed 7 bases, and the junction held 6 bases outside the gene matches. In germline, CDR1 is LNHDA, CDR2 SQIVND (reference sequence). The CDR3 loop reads CASSISRQGNSPLHF. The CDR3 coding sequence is TGTGCCAGTAGTATTTCCCGACAGGGAAATTCACCCCTCCACTTT.

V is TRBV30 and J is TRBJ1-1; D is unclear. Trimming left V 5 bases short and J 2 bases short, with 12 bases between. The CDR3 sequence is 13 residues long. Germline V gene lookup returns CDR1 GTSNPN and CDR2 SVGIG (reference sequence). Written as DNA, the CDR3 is TGTGCCTGGGTCGCAGGACTCAACACTGAAGCTTTCTTT. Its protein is CAWVAGLNTEAFF.

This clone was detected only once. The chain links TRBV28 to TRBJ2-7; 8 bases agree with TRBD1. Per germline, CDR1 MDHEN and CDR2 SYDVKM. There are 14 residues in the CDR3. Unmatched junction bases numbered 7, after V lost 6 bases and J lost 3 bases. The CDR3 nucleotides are TGTGCCAGCAGCGCCCCACAGGGGGTCTACGAGCAGTACTTC. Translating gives CASSAPQGVYEQYF.

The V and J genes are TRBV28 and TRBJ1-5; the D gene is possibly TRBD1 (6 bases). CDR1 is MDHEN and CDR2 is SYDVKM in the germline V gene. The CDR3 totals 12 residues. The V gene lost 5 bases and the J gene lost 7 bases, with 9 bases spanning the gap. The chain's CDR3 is CASSPTGQPQHF. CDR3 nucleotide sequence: TGTGCCAGCAGTCCCACAGGGCAGCCCCAGCATTTT.

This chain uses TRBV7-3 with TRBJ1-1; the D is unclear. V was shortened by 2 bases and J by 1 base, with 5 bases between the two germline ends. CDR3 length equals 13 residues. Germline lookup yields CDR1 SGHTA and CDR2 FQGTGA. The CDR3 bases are TGTGCCAGCAGCTTACAACAGAACACTGAAGCTTTCTTT. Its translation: CASSLQQNTEAFF.

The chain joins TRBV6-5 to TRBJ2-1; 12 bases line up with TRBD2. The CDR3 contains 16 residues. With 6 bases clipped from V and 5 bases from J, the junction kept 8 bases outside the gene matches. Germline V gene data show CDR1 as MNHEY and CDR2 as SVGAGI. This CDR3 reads CASSYLAGGTHNEQFF. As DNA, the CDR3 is TGTGCCAGCAGCTACCTAGCGGGAGGGACCCACAATGAGCAGTTCTTC.

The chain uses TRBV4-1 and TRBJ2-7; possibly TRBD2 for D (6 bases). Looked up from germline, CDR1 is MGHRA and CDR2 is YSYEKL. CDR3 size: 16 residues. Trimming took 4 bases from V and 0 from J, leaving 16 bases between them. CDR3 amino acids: CASSPRGGSSSYEQYF. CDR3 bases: TGCGCCAGCAGCCCCCGAGGAGGGAGCAGCTCCTACGAGCAGTACTTC.

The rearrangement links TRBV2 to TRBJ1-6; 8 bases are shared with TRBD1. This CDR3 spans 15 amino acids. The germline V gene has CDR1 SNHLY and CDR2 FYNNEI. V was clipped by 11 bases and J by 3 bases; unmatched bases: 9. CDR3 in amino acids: CAGGRGQGYNSPLHF. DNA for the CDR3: TGTGCCGGAGGCAGGGGGCAAGGCTATAATTCACCCCTCCACTTT.

The CDR3 nucleotides are TGTGCCAGCAGGAACCGGGACAAGCAGTACTTC. Amino acid sequence: CASRNRDKQYF. The chain links TRBV6-5 to TRBJ2-7; D may be TRBD1 (6 bases). This CDR3 has 11 residues. The germline V gene encodes CDR1 MNHEY and CDR2 SVGAGI. V was cut by 6 bases and J by 8 bases, with 11 bases left in between.

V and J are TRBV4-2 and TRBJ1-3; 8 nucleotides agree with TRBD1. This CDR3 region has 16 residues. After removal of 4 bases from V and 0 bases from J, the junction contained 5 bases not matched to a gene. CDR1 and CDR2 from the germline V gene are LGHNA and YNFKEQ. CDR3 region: CASSLRGQGSGNTIYF. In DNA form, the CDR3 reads TGTGCCAGCAGCCTCAGAGGACAGGGCTCTGGAAACACCATATATTTT.

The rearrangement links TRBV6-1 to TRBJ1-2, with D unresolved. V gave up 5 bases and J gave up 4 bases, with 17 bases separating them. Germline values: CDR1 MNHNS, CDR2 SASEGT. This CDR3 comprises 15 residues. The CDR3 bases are TGTGCCAGCAGTTCCCTCGACCGACGGGGCTATGGCTACACCTTC. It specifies CASSSLDRRGYGYTF.

CDR3 in amino acids: CASSLSRGAGQPQHF. The CDR3 nucleotides are TGTGCCAGCAGTTTATCGCGGGGGGCGGGTCAGCCCCAGCATTTT. V gene TRBV27 combines with J gene TRBJ1-5, with TRBD1 as a possible D gene (6 bases). The CDR3 consists of 15 residues. Germline V lookup: CDR1 MNHEY, CDR2 SMNVEV (reference sequence). The V and J ends lost 0 bases and 6 bases respectively, with 12 bases between them.

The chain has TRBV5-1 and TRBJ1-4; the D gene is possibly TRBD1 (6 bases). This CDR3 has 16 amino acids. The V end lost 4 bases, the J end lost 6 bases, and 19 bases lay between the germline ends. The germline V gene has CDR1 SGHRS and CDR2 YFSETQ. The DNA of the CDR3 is TGCGCCAGCAGCCGGATGTTACAGGGTGTGGATGAAAAACTGTTTTTT. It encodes CASSRMLQGVDEKLFF.

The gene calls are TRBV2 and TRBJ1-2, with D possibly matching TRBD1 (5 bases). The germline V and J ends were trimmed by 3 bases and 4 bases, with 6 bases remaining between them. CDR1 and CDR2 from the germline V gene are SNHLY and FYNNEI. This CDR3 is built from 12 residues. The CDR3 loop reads CASSEGPYGYTF. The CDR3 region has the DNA TGTGCCAGCAGTGAGGGGCCCTATGGCTACACCTTC.

Written as DNA, the CDR3 is TGTGCCAGCAGCTTAGGGCGGTCACCCCTCCACTTT. It yields the protein CASSLGRSPLHF. The rearrangement uses TRBV7-8 and TRBJ1-6; no clear D. The CDR3 consists of 12 residues. V lost 1 base, J lost 10 bases, and 5 bases lay in between. The V gene's germline CDR1 is SGHVS and CDR2 FQNEAQ.

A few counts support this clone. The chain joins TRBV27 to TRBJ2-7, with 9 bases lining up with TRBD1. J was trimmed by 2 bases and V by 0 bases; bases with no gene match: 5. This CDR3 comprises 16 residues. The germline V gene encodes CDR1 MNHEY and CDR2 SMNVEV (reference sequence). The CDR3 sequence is CASSLSGQGFPYEQYF. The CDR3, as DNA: TGTGCCAGCAGTTTATCGGGACAGGGCTTTCCCTACGAGCAGTACTTC.

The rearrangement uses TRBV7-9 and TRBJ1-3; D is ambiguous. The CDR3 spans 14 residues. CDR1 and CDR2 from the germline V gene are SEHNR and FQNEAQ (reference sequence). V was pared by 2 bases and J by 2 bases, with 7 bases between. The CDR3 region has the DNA TGTGCCAGCAGCTTAATCGCAGCTGGAAACACCATATATTTT. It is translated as CASSLIAAGNTIYF.

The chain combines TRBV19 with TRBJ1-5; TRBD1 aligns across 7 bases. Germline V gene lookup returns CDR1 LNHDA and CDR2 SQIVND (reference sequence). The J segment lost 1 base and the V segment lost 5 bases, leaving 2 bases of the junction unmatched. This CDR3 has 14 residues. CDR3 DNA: TGTGCCAGTAGTTGGGACAGAAGCAATCAGCCCCAGCATTTT. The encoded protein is CASSWDRSNQPQHF.

DNA of the CDR3: TGTGCCAGCAGCCAAGGGCGGGGGGCGAATGGAAACACCATATATTTT. It translates to CASSQGRGANGNTIYF. The V and J genes are TRBV3-1 (or the pseudogene TRBV3-2) and TRBJ1-3, with a tentative D call TRBD1 (6 bases). V dropped 1 base and J dropped 3 bases, with 13 bases sitting between them. The CDR3 sequence is 16 residues long. From germline, CDR1 is LGHDT and CDR2 YNNKEL (reference sequence).

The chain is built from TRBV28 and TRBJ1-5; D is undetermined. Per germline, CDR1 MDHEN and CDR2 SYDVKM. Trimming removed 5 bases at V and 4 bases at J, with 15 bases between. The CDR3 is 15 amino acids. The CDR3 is CASSPPGFGNQPQHF. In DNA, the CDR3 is TGTGCCAGCAGTCCCCCCGGGTTCGGGAATCAGCCCCAGCATTTT.

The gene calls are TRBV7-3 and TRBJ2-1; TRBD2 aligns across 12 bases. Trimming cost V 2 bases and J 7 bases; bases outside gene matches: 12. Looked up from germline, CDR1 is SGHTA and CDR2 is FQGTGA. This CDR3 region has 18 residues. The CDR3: CASSLRPSGGASRNEQFF. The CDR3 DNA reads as TGTGCCAGCAGCTTACGTCCTAGCGGGGGGGCGTCGAGAAATGAGCAGTTCTTC.

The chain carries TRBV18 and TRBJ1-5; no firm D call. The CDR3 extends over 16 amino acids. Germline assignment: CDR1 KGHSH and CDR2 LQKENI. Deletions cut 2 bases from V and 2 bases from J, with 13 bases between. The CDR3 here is CASSPEEEVGNQPQHF. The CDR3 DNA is TGTGCCAGCTCACCAGAGGAGGAGGTCGGCAATCAGCCCCAGCATTTT.

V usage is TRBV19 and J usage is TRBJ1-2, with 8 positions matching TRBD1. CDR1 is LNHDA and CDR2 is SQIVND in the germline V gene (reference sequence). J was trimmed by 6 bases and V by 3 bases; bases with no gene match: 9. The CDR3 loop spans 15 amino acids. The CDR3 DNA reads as TGTGCCAGTAGTATTTCGCCACGGACAGGGCATGGCTACACCTTC. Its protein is CASSISPRTGHGYTF.

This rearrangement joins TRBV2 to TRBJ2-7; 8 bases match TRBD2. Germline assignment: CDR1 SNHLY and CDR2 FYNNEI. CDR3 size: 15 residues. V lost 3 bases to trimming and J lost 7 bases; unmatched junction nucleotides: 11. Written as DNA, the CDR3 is TGTGCCAGCAGTGATTTGCGGGGGGCCCAGGGGGAGCAGTACTTC. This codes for CASSDLRGAQGEQYF.

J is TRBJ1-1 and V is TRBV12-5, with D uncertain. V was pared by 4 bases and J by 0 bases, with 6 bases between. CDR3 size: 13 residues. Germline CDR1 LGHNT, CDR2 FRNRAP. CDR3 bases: TGTGCTAGTGGTTCCGAGGTGAACACTGAAGCTTTCTTT. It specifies CASGSEVNTEAFF.

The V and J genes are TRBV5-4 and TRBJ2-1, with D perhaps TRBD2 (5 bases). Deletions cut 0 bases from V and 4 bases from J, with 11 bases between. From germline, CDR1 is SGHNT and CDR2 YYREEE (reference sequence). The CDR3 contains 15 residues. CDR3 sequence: CASSLGGAFYNEQFF. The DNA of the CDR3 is TGTGCCAGCAGCTTGGGGGGAGCTTTTTACAATGAGCAGTTCTTC.

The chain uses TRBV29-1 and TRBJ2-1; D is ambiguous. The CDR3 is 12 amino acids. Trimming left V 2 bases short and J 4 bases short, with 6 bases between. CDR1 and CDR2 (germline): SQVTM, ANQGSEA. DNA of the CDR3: TGCAGCGTTGAATTACAGTACAATGAGCAGTTCTTC. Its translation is CSVELQYNEQFF.

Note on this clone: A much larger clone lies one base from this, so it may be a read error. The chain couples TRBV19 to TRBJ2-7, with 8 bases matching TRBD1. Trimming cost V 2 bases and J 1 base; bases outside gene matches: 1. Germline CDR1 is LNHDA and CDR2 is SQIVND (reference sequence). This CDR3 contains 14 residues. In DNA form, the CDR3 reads TGTGCCAGTAGTATATGGACAGGGTCCTACGAGCAGTACTTC. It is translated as CASSIWTGSYEQYF.